A selection of T cell receptor beta chains follows, all from one sample in a study of T-cell memory formation after mild COVID-19. Using its own MiXCR run on the 5' RACE reads, TCRdb lists one record per CDR3 protein. The data contain roughly 86,000 distinct CDR3 sequences, around an eighth of them seen just once; the ten biggest clones take up about 29%. Sequencing input: PBMCs or a T cell subset sorted from them (not recorded which). These receptors all come from an adult woman who had mild COVID-19 (a few samples of this study predate the infection). Cell type and time point are not known. Each CDR3 is given with its conserved first and last residue. D genes are given only for firm matches. Size is omitted from some rows. Given values are once, few, many or a class for expanded clones.

size,V,J,D,CDR3,DNA
NA,TRBV4-1,TRBJ2-4,NA,CASSQDSQGNIQYF,TGCGCCAGCAGCCAAGACTCCCAGGGGAACATTCAGTACTTC
once,TRBV5-4,TRBJ2-7,NA,CASSPRTGPYEQYF,TGTGCCAGCAGCCCCCGTACAGGCCCCTACGAGCAGTACTTC
NA,TRBV14,TRBJ2-1,TRBD2,CASSQELVLAGTWDEQFF,TGTGCCAGCAGCCAAGAGTTGGTTCTAGCGGGAACTTGGGATGAGCAGTTCTTC
few,TRBV14,TRBJ1-2,NA,CASSQVLRGRRGYTF,TGTGCCAGCAGCCAAGTGTTGAGAGGGCGCCGGGGCTACACCTTC
NA,TRBV11-1,TRBJ2-7,NA,CASSRDGYEQYF,TGTGCCAGCAGCCGGGACGGTTACGAGCAGTACTTC
few,TRBV29-1,TRBJ2-2,NA,CSMKSANTGELFF,TGCAGCATGAAGTCGGCGAACACCGGGGAGCTGTTTTTT
NA,TRBV12-3/TRBV12-4,TRBJ1-1,NA,CASSPGQNTEAFF,TGTGCCAGCAGTCCCGGACAGAACACTGAAGCTTTCTTT
NA,TRBV9,TRBJ2-1,TRBD1,CASSVGGRGISYNEQFF,TGTGCCAGCAGCGTAGGTGGCAGGGGGATCTCCTACAATGAGCAGTTCTTC
NA,TRBV4-2,TRBJ2-7,NA,CASSQEGGALGEQYF,TGTGCCAGCAGCCAAGAGGGGGGGGCGCTGGGCGAGCAGTACTTC
few,TRBV6-2/TRBV6-3,TRBJ2-7,NA,CASSYGGRYEKYF,TGTGCCAGCAGTTACGGGGGGCGCTACGAGAAGTACTTC
few,TRBV7-9,TRBJ2-7,NA,CASSHRDKFYEQYF,TGTGCCAGCAGCCACCGGGACAAATTCTACGAGCAGTACTTC
NA,TRBV20-1,TRBJ1-1,TRBD1,CSARDKGQQYTEAFF,TGCAGTGCTAGAGATAAGGGACAGCAGTACACTGAAGCTTTCTTT
many,TRBV6-1,TRBJ2-2,TRBD2,CASSETSGGHYTGELFF,TGTGCCAGCAGTGAAACTAGCGGGGGGCATTACACCGGGGAGCTGTTTTTT
NA,TRBV15,TRBJ2-7,TRBD1,CATSIDRGSSYEQYF,TGTGCCACCAGCATTGACAGGGGGAGCTCCTACGAGCAGTACTTC
NA,TRBV5-5,TRBJ2-3,NA,CASKVGGSLADTQYF,TGTGCCAGCAAGGTGGGCGGTTCCCTCGCAGATACGCAGTATTTT
many,TRBV4-3,TRBJ2-7,TRBD1,CASTETGERHEQYF,TGCGCCAGCACCGAAACAGGGGAGCGCCACGAGCAGTACTTC
NA,TRBV25-1,TRBJ1-5,TRBD1,CASGTGSNQPQHF,TGTGCCAGCGGGACAGGGAGCAATCAGCCCCAGCATTTT